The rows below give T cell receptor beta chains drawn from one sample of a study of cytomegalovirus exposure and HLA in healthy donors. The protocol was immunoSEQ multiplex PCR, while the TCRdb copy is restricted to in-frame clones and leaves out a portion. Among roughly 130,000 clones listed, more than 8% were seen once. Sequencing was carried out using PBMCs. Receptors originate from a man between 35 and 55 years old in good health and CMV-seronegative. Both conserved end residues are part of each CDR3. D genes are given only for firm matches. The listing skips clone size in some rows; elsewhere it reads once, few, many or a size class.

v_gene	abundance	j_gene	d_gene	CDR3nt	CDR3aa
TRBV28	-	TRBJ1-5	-	TGTGCCAGCAGTTTTCTCTTCGTCGGTAGCAATCAGCCCCAGCATTTT	CASSFLFVGSNQPQHF
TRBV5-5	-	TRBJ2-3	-	TGTGCCAGCAGACCCGGGCCGGGGGAGGATACGCAGTATTTT	CASRPGPGEDTQYF
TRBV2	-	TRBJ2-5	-	TGTGCCAGCAGTGTCTGGGGGAGGGAGACCCAGTACTTC	CASSVWGRETQYF
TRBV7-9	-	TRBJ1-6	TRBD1	TGTGCCAGCAGCCGCATCCAAACAGGGGGAAATTCACCCCTCCACTTT	CASSRIQTGGNSPLHF
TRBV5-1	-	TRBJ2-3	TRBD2	TGCGCCAGCAGCTTTGCGGGGGGGCGGGATACGCAGTATTTT	CASSFAGGRDTQYF
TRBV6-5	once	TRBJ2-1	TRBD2	TGTGCCAGCAGGTCTTCCTACGAGCGGGGGCAGTTCTTC	CASRSSYERGQFF
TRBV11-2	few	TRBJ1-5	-	TGTGCCAGCAGCTTGAACAGGGCCGGCAATCAGCCCCAGCATTTT	CASSLNRAGNQPQHF
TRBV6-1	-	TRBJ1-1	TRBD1	TGTGCCAGCAGTCAGACAGGGGGCCCCACTGAAGCTTTCTTT	CASSQTGGPTEAFF
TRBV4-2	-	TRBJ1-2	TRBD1	TGTGCCAGCAGCCAAGCGGGACAGTTCTATGGCTACACCTTC	CASSQAGQFYGYTF
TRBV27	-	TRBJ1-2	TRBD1	TGTGCCAGCAGTGCCGGGGGACAGTCCTATGGCTACACCTTC	CASSAGGQSYGYTF
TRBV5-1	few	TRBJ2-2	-	TGCGCCAGCAGCTTTACGCGGAACACCGGGGAGCTGTTTTTT	CASSFTRNTGELFF
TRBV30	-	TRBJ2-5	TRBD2	TGTGCCTGGAGTAGCGGGGGAGAAGAGACCCAGTACTTC	CAWSSGGEETQYF
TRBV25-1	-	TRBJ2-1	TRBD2	TGTGCCAGCAGTGAAGGGGGGGTTAATGAGCAGTTCTTC	CASSEGGVNEQFF